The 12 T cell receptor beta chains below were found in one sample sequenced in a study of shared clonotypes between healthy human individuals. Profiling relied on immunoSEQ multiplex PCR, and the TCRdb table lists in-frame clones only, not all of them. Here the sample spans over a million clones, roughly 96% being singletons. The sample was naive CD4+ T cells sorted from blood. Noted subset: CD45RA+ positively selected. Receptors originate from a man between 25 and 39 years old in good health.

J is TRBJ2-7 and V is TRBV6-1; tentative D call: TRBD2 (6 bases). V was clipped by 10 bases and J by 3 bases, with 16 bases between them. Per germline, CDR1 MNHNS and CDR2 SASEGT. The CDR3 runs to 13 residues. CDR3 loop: CATKAGLDYEQYF. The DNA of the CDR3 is TGTGCCACTAAGGCGGGGCTGGACTACGAGCAGTACTTC.

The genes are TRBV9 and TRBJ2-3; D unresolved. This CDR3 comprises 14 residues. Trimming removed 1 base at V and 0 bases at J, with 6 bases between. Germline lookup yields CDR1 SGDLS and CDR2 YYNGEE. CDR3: CASSVLTSTDTQYF. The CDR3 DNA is TGTGCCAGCAGCGTACTAACTAGCACAGATACGCAGTATTTT.

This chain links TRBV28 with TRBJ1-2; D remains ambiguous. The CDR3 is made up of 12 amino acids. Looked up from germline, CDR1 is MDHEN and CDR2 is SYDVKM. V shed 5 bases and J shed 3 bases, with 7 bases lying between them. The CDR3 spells CASSARDYGYTF. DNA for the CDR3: TGTGCCAGCAGTGCAAGGGACTATGGCTACACCTTC.

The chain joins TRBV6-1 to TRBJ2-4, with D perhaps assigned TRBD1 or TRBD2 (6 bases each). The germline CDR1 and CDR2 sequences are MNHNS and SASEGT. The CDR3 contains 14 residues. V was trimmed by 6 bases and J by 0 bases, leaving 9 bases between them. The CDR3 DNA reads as TGTGCCAGCAGGAGGGGGGAAGCCAAAAACATTCAGTACTTC. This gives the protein CASRRGEAKNIQYF.

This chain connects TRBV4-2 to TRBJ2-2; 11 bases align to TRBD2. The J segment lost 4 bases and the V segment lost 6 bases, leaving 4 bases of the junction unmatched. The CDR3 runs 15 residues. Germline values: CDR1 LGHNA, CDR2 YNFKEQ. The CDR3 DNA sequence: TGTGCCAGCAGTGATAGCGGGAGGGCCACCGGGGAGCTGTTTTTT. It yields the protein CASSDSGRATGELFF.

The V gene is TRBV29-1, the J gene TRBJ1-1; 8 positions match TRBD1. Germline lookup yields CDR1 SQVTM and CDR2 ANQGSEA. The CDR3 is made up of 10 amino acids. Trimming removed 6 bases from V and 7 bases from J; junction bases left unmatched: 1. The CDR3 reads CSVGTGEAFF. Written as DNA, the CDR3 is TGCAGCGTCGGGACAGGTGAAGCTTTCTTT.

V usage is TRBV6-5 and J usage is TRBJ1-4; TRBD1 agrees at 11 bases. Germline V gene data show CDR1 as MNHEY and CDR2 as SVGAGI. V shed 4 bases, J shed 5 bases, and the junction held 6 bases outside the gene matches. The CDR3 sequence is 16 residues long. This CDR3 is CASSSGQGVLNEKLFF. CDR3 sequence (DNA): TGTGCCAGCAGTTCGGGACAGGGGGTACTGAATGAAAAACTGTTTTTT.

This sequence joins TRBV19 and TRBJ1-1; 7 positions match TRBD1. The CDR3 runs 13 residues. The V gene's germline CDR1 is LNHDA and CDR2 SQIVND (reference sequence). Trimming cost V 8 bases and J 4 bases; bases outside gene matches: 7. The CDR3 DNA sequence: TGTGCCAGTTCTCAGGGGGTCGGCACTGAAGCTTTCTTT. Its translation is CASSQGVGTEAFF.

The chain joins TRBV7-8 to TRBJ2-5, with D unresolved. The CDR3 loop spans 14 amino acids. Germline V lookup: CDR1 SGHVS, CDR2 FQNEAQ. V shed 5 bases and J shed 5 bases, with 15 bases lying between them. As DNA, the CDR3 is TGTGCCAGCAGCCGACCAGACGTTGGGGAGACCCAGTACTTC. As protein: CASSRPDVGETQYF.

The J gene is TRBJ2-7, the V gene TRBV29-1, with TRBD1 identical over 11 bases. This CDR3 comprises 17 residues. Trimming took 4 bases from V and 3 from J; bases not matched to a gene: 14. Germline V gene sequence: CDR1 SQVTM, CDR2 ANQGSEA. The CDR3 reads CSVVGTGGRRLSYEQYF. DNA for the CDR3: TGCAGCGTTGTAGGGACAGGGGGTCGGCGCTTAAGCTACGAGCAGTACTTC.

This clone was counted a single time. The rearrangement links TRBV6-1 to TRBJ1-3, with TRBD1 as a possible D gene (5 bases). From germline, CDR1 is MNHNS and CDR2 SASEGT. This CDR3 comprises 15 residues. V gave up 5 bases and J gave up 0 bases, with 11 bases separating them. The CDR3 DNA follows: TGTGCCAGCAGTCGAGGGGTTGGCTCTGGAAACACCATATATTTT. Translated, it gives CASSRGVGSGNTIYF.

CDR3: CASSVSGSASNEQFF. The CDR3 DNA reads TGTGCCAGTAGTGTTAGCGGGAGCGCCTCCAATGAGCAGTTCTTC. The chain has TRBV19 and TRBJ2-1; 9 bases line up with TRBD2. This CDR3 comprises 15 residues. Germline CDR1 and CDR2: LNHDA and SQIVND (reference sequence). The V and J ends lost 5 bases and 6 bases, in that order; junction bases with no gene match: 8.